The 18 T cell receptor beta chains in this list originate from one sample, sequenced in a study of T cell repertoires in cytomegalovirus infection. TCRdb passed the reads through MiXCR, listing each CDR3 protein once. The sample records roughly 280,000 distinct CDR3 sequences, approximately 8.3% being singletons. Sequenced sample: PBMCs. All receptors come from a human donor in good health (CMV status not recorded). Some clones in this sample may be carry-over from other donors' samples.

The V call is TRBV12-3 or TRBV12-4, the J call TRBJ2-5; 10 positions match TRBD2. This CDR3 spans 14 amino acids. V lost 3 bases to trimming and J lost 6 bases; unmatched junction nucleotides: 4. CDR3 in amino acids: CASSFTSGVKTQYF. In DNA form, the CDR3 reads TGTGCCAGCAGTTTTACTAGCGGGGTTAAGACCCAGTACTTC.

This clonotype came up many times. The junction differs from germline at one of its ends, possibly a read error. The chain recombines TRBV7-7 with TRBJ2-1; D uncertain. There are 13 residues in the CDR3. Germline V gene data show CDR1 as SSHAT and CDR2 as FNYEAQ (reference sequence). In DNA form, the CDR3 reads TGTGCTAGCAGCTTAGAGGTAGTTTCCGAGCAGTTCTTC. It yields the protein CASSLEVVSEQFF.

This clonotype has ten or more counts. The chain recombines TRBV29-1 with TRBJ2-7; 9 nucleotides agree with TRBD1. CDR3 length equals 12 residues. Germline V CDR1 and CDR2: SQVTM, ANQGSEA. V was clipped by 7 bases and J by 5 bases; unmatched bases: 6. The CDR3 region has the DNA TGCAGCGGAAGACAGGGGGTAAACGAGCAGTACTTC. The encoded protein is CSGRQGVNEQYF.

This clonotype was detected many times. The chain uses TRBV20-1 and TRBJ2-7, with D possibly matching TRBD2 (5 bases). Trimming pared 3 bases from V and 6 bases from J, leaving 12 bases between. CDR1 DFQATT and CDR2 SNEGSKA come from the germline V gene (reference sequence). The CDR3 consists of 12 residues. The CDR3 reads CSASGTRGEQYF. The CDR3 DNA reads TGCAGTGCTAGTGGCACCCGGGGCGAGCAGTACTTC.

This clonotype was counted ten times or more. The V and J genes are TRBV4-3 and TRBJ2-7, with 7 bases fitting TRBD1. This CDR3 contains 14 residues. In germline, CDR1 is LGHNA, CDR2 YSLEER. V shed 1 base and J 6 bases; nucleotides not matched to a gene: 6. CDR3 nucleotide sequence: TGCGCCAGCAGCCAAGGAGACAGGGTGAGCGAGCAGTACTTC. Translated: CASSQGDRVSEQYF.

This clonotype appeared a few times. This chain links TRBV28 with TRBJ1-2, with D hard to call. V gave up 10 bases and J gave up 4 bases, with 7 bases separating them. This CDR3 is built from 10 residues. The germline gives CDR1 MDHEN, CDR2 SYDVKM. Here the CDR3 DNA reads TGTGCCACCCTTGCCTATGGCTACACCTTC. It specifies CATLAYGYTF.

This clonotype was counted ten times or more. The chain combines TRBV7-6 with TRBJ1-1, with D perhaps matching TRBD1 (6 bases). V dropped 5 bases and J dropped 4 bases, with 14 bases sitting between them. Looked up from germline, CDR1 is SGHVS and CDR2 is FNYEAQ. This CDR3 is built from 14 residues. This CDR3 reads CASSLKTGFTEAFF. CDR3 bases: TGTGCCAGCAGCCTAAAGACAGGATTCACTGAAGCTTTCTTT.

In this sample, this clonotype turned up many times. The J gene is TRBJ2-7, the V gene TRBV7-8; a possible D gene is TRBD2 (5 bases). Trimming left V 1 base short and J 2 bases short, with 15 bases between. The CDR3 runs 16 residues. Germline assignment: CDR1 SGHVS and CDR2 FQNEAQ. CDR3: CASSLGSGLFPYEQYF. CDR3 sequence (DNA): TGTGCCAGCAGCTTAGGGTCAGGACTCTTCCCCTACGAGCAGTACTTC. Complete variable domain (other parts from reference TRBV7-8 and TRBJ2-7): GAGVSQSPRYKVAKRGQDVALRCDPISGHVSLFWYQQALGQGPEFLTYFQNEAQLDKSGLPSDRFFAERPEGSVSTLKIQRTQQEDSAVYLCASSLGSGLFPYEQYFGPGTRLTVT.

This clonotype showed up many times. This chain connects TRBV25-1 to TRBJ2-3; the match to TRBD2 covers 7 bases. This CDR3 contains 17 residues. CDR1 MGHDK and CDR2 SYGVNS come from the germline V gene. V was pared by 1 base and J by 6 bases, with 13 bases of the junction left unmatched. CDR3 loop: CASSESTGLVGMDTQYF. The CDR3 region has the DNA TGTGCCAGCAGTGAATCCACCGGACTAGTTGGGATGGATACGCAGTATTTT. Supplemented by reference TRBV25-1 and TRBJ2-3, the full variable domain reads EADIYQTPRYLVIGTGKKITLECSQTMGHDKMYWYQQDPGMELHLIHYSYGVNSTEKGDLSSESTVSRIRTEHFPLTLESARPSHTSQYLCASSESTGLVGMDTQYFGPGTRLTVL.

This clonotype occurred many times. The chain is built from TRBV28 and TRBJ1-1; 7 nucleotides line up with TRBD1. This CDR3 spans 14 amino acids. Germline trimming cut 6 bases from V and 5 bases from J; bases unmatched to any gene: 9. Germline assignment: CDR1 MDHEN and CDR2 SYDVKM. Here the CDR3 DNA reads TGTGCCAGCAGCTCACAGGGGAGAAGAACTGAAGCTTTCTTT. Protein sequence: CASSSQGRRTEAFF.

This clonotype has ten or more counts. This rearrangement joins TRBV7-2 to TRBJ1-5; 11 bases map to TRBD1. J lost 7 bases, V lost 5 bases, and 7 bases had no gene match. Per the germline V gene, CDR1 is SGHTA and CDR2 is FQGNSA. The CDR3 consists of 15 residues. The chain's CDR3 is CASSPWGQGVQPQHF. For the CDR3, the DNA is TGTGCCAGCAGCCCATGGGGACAGGGGGTCCAGCCCCAGCATTTT.

The table lists this clonotype with many counts. V and J are TRBV19 and TRBJ1-4; a weak D match, TRBD1 (5 bases). There are 14 residues in the CDR3. The V end was cut by 1 base, the J end by 8 bases, with 11 bases between. The germline V gene has CDR1 LNHDA and CDR2 SQIVND (reference sequence). The CDR3 DNA follows: TGTGCCAGTAGTATAGCTGCGGGGGAGGAAAAACTGTTTTTT. Protein: CASSIAAGEEKLFF.

This clonotype was detected many times. The V call is TRBV12-5, the J call TRBJ1-2; no firm D call. This CDR3 spans 14 amino acids. V lost 2 bases and J 4 bases, leaving 11 bases between the germline ends. Germline lookup yields CDR1 LGHNT and CDR2 FRNRAP. The CDR3 spells CASGLNEEIYGYTF. The CDR3 DNA reads TGTGCTAGTGGTTTGAACGAGGAAATCTATGGCTACACCTTC.

This clonotype was detected ten times or more. The chain employs TRBV7-2 and TRBJ2-4, with 7 bases matching TRBD2. The CDR3 is 15 residues long. V was pared by 5 bases and J by 8 bases, with 12 bases of the junction left unmatched. Germline CDR1 is SGHTA and CDR2 is FQGNSA. In DNA form, the CDR3 reads TGTGCCAGCAGCGCCCTGGGCGGGAGTGGAGACATTCAGTACTTC. Its translation: CASSALGGSGDIQYF.

This clonotype was seen ten or more times. CDR3 coding DNA: TGTGCCAGCAGTGAAGCGACAGGGAATCAGCCCCAGCATTTT. Protein product: CASSEATGNQPQHF. The V call is TRBV2, the J call TRBJ1-5; TRBD1 matches 7 bases. J lost 4 bases, V lost 0 bases, and 0 bases had no gene match. The CDR3 runs to 14 residues. Germline V gene data show CDR1 as SNHLY and CDR2 as FYNNEI.

There are many counts of this clonotype. The CDR3: CASSPDSGIGNEQFF. CDR3 coding DNA: TGTGCCAGCAGCCCGGATAGCGGGATCGGCAATGAGCAGTTCTTC. This chain joins TRBV7-2 and TRBJ2-1, with 8 bases lining up with TRBD2. This CDR3 has 15 amino acids. Germline loops: CDR1 SGHTA, CDR2 FQGNSA. Germline trimming cut 5 bases from V and 6 bases from J; bases unmatched to any gene: 9.

This clonotype was recorded a few times. The V gene is TRBV12-3 or TRBV12-4, the J gene TRBJ2-7; a weak D match, TRBD1 (6 bases). Trimming left V 3 bases short and J 3 bases short, with 9 bases between. CDR3 size: 13 residues. CDR3 loop: CASSFEDSYEQYF. The CDR3 nucleotides read TGTGCCAGCAGTTTCGAGGACAGCTACGAGCAGTACTTC.

This clonotype was picked up one time. The chain combines TRBV20-1 with TRBJ2-3; maybe TRBD2 (5 bases). The CDR3 length is 15 residues. The V gene lost 0 bases and the J gene lost 2 bases, with 12 bases spanning the gap. Germline-derived CDR1 and CDR2 are DFQATT and SNEGSKA (reference sequence). For the CDR3, the DNA is TGCAGTGCTAGAGAGACGCGGGTTCTCACAGATACGCAGTATTTT. Its protein product is CSARETRVLTDTQYF.